This entry lists 24 T cell receptor beta chains sequenced from one sample in a study of blood T cell repertoires in COVID-19 (TCRdb year 2020). The library was made by the immunoSEQ multiplex PCR assay. What TCRdb holds here is the immuneACCESS table cut down to in-frame rearrangements. Part of the clones is not present; checked against another copy, under half of the missing clones reflect an unresolved V gene, and the others are unexplained. The sample table records under 200,000 clones; approximately 81% of these occur just once. The ten largest clones capture 4.5% to 5% of the sample. Sequencing used peripheral blood. The receptors were sampled from an elderly woman with acute or convalescent COVID-19.

This clone has more than one count but fewer than ten. The rearrangement joins TRBV5-4 to TRBJ1-1; TRBD1 matches at 8 bases. CDR1 is SGHNT, CDR2 YYREEE, per germline (reference sequence). Losses at the gene ends were 3 bases for V and 1 base for J; bases not matched to a gene: 5. The CDR3 sequence is 15 residues long. The CDR3 is CASSSGGFGNTEAFF. CDR3 sequence (DNA): TGTGCCAGCAGCTCAGGGGGCTTCGGGAACACTGAAGCTTTCTTT.

The chain joins TRBV9 to TRBJ1-2; the match to TRBD1 covers 12 bases. The CDR3 has 15 residues. The V segment lost 3 bases and the J segment 3 bases; nucleotides outside the gene matches: 3. CDR1 SGDLS and CDR2 YYNGEE come from the germline V gene. In DNA, the CDR3 is TGTGCCAGCAGCGAGGGGACAGGGGGCTACTATGGCTACACCTTC. This translates into CASSEGTGGYYGYTF.

This chain links TRBV29-1 with TRBJ2-1; tentative D call: TRBD1 (6 bases). This CDR3 is 14 amino acids long. Per the germline V gene, CDR1 is SQVTM and CDR2 is ANQGSEA. Trimming took 8 bases from V and 9 from J, leaving 23 bases between them. The CDR3 nucleotides are TGCAGCACCGATACAGGGATGGTCAATAGTGAGCAGTTCTTC. This gives the protein CSTDTGMVNSEQFF.

This sequence joins TRBV5-6 and TRBJ1-5, with D possibly being TRBD1 (5 bases). The CDR3 runs 13 residues. V was pared by 2 bases and J by 7 bases, with 10 bases between. Germline V CDR1 and CDR2: SGHDT, YYEEEE. The CDR3 coding sequence is TGTGCCAGCAGCTTCGGGGGTTACCAGCCCCAGCATTTT. Residues: CASSFGGYQPQHF.

The chain carries TRBV5-4 and TRBJ1-2, with D maybe TRBD1 (5 bases). V shed 3 bases and J shed 7 bases, with 16 bases lying between them. CDR1 is SGHNT and CDR2 is YYREEE in the germline V gene (reference sequence). This CDR3 contains 14 residues. The CDR3 reads CASSWAGTRGGYTF. CDR3 nucleotides: TGTGCCAGCAGCTGGGCCGGGACTAGAGGTGGCTACACCTTC.

This clone has only one observation. The rearrangement joins TRBV19 to TRBJ1-2; 10 nucleotides match TRBD1. After removal of 3 bases from V and 4 bases from J, the junction contained 8 bases not matched to a gene. The CDR3 is 16 residues long. Germline V gene sequence: CDR1 LNHDA, CDR2 SQIVND (reference sequence). CDR3 residues: CASSIGTGDLLYGYTF. For the CDR3, the DNA is TGTGCCAGTAGTATTGGGACAGGGGACCTACTCTATGGCTACACCTTC.

This clone was counted a few times. V usage is TRBV2 and J usage is TRBJ2-5, with 8 bases lining up with TRBD2. J was trimmed by 1 base and V by 11 bases; bases with no gene match: 9. The CDR3 is made up of 14 amino acids. Germline-derived CDR1 and CDR2 are SNHLY and FYNNEI. The CDR3 DNA reads TGTGCCGGGTCGCGGGGGGCGATCCAAGAGACCCAGTACTTC. It specifies CAGSRGAIQETQYF.

V is TRBV28 and J is TRBJ2-6; D call uncertain. The CDR3 is made up of 18 amino acids. Germline V CDR1 and CDR2: MDHEN, SYDVKM. V gave up 6 bases and J gave up 1 base, with 19 bases separating them. This CDR3 is CASRVGSFPKSGANVLTF. CDR3 nucleotide sequence: TGTGCCAGCAGAGTTGGCTCTTTTCCCAAGTCTGGGGCCAACGTCCTGACTTTC.

This chain joins TRBV18 and TRBJ2-3, with TRBD1 as a possible D gene (6 bases). Per germline, CDR1 KGHSH and CDR2 LQKENI. This CDR3 spans 15 amino acids. Trimming took 6 bases from V and 4 from J, leaving 17 bases between them. In DNA, the CDR3 is TGTGCCAGCTCCCAACAGGGACGCGTGGCAGATACGCAGTATTTT. It codes for CASSQQGRVADTQYF.

The CDR3 region has the DNA TGTGCCAGCTCGCAGGGACAGTCCTCCTACAATGAGCAGTTCTTC. It encodes CASSQGQSSYNEQFF. The chain couples TRBV18 to TRBJ2-1; 7 nucleotides line up with TRBD1. V lost 6 bases, J lost 0 bases, and 5 bases stayed unmatched. The CDR3 extends over 15 amino acids. The germline gives CDR1 KGHSH, CDR2 LQKENI.

The chain is built from TRBV4-2 and TRBJ2-7; D gene uncertain. Germline CDR1 is LGHNA and CDR2 is YNFKEQ. This CDR3 spans 13 amino acids. V shed 0 bases and J shed 4 bases, with 7 bases lying between them. CDR3 loop: CASSQEPGYEQYF. In DNA, the CDR3 is TGTGCCAGCAGCCAAGAACCGGGTTACGAGCAGTACTTC.

The genes are TRBV3-1 (or the pseudogene TRBV3-2) and TRBJ2-7, with TRBD2 matching over 13 bases. Germline lookup yields CDR1 LGHDT and CDR2 YNNKEL (reference sequence). The CDR3 is 17 amino acids. The V gene end was trimmed by 4 bases and the J gene end by 1 base; junction bases not matched to a gene: 7. The CDR3 spells CASSPRLAGGRSYEQYF. Written as DNA, the CDR3 is TGTGCCAGCAGCCCTAGACTAGCGGGAGGTCGGTCCTACGAGCAGTACTTC.

This clone was picked up one time. The chain has TRBV20-1 and TRBJ1-2; D not resolved. The CDR3 runs to 11 residues. CDR1 is DFQATT, CDR2 SNEGSKA, per germline (reference sequence). Trimming took 6 bases from V and 6 from J, leaving 11 bases between them. The CDR3 protein is CSALDLNGYTF. CDR3 nucleotides: TGCAGTGCCCTAGACCTTAATGGCTACACCTTC.

This sequence joins TRBV7-9 and TRBJ1-1; no clear D gene. Germline CDR1 reads SEHNR; CDR2 reads FQNEAQ (reference sequence). V gave up 5 bases and J gave up 1 base, with 14 bases separating them. The CDR3 length is 15 residues. The CDR3 DNA is TGTGCCAGCAGCCAAACGGGGTGGCAGAACACTGAAGCTTTCTTT. Its protein is CASSQTGWQNTEAFF.

The chain links TRBV18 to TRBJ2-7; the D gene is possibly TRBD1 (6 bases). Trimming cost V 8 bases and J 6 bases, with 17 bases left between them. The CDR3 sequence is 13 residues long. Looked up from germline, CDR1 is KGHSH and CDR2 is LQKENI. Here the CDR3 DNA reads TGTGCCAGCACTCAGGGGCTAGCCGCCGAGCAGTACTTC. It translates to CASTQGLAAEQYF.

CDR3: CASSPWRGKTETQYF. As DNA, the CDR3 is TGTGCCAGCTCACCATGGCGAGGGAAGACGGAGACCCAGTACTTC. The chain is built from TRBV18 and TRBJ2-5; possible D gene TRBD2, 5 bases. Looked up from germline, CDR1 is KGHSH and CDR2 is LQKENI. This CDR3 is 15 amino acids long. Trimming took 2 bases from V and 5 from J, leaving 15 bases between them.

V gene TRBV6-2 or TRBV6-3 combines with J gene TRBJ1-2; no clear D. The V gene lost 2 bases and the J gene lost 4 bases, with 8 bases spanning the gap. Per germline, CDR1 MNHEY and CDR2 SVGEGT. This CDR3 has 13 residues. CDR3 residues: CASSYAGSYGYTF. CDR3 nucleotide sequence: TGTGCCAGCAGTTACGCAGGATCCTATGGCTACACCTTC.

This chain joins TRBV5-1 and TRBJ1-2, with 9 positions matching TRBD1. Germline V gene sequence: CDR1 SGHRS, CDR2 YFSETQ. CDR3 length: 14 residues. V shed 4 bases, J shed 11 bases, and the junction held 12 bases outside the gene matches. The DNA of the CDR3 is TGCGCCAGCAGCAGCGAGGGACAGGGAAGGTGGTACACCTTC. Amino acids: CASSSEGQGRWYTF.

This rearrangement joins TRBV9 to TRBJ1-3; D perhaps matches TRBD1 (5 bases). The V end lost 4 bases, the J end lost 5 bases, and 13 bases lay between the germline ends. The length of the CDR3 is 14 residues. Germline CDR1 SGDLS, CDR2 YYNGEE. The CDR3 DNA sequence: TGTGCCAGCAGCCTTAGGGGCGACAGAAACACCATATATTTT. It codes for CASSLRGDRNTIYF.

The chain carries TRBV18 and TRBJ2-7, with D possibly matching TRBD1 (5 bases). Germline assignment: CDR1 KGHSH and CDR2 LQKENI. CDR3 length equals 15 residues. Trimming cost V 0 bases and J 5 bases, with 14 bases left between them. The CDR3 DNA reads TGTGCCAGCTCACCACCGGCGCAATGGGGCAACGAGCAGTACTTC. It specifies CASSPPAQWGNEQYF.

The chain has TRBV4-3 and TRBJ1-4; D is ambiguous. Looked up from germline, CDR1 is LGHNA and CDR2 is YSLEER. The V and J ends lost 0 bases and 7 bases respectively, with 15 bases between them. This CDR3 is built from 16 residues. DNA for the CDR3: TGCGCCAGCAGCCAAGAAATGAGAGGGAGGAGTGAAAAACTGTTTTTT. Amino acid sequence: CASSQEMRGRSEKLFF.

The CDR3 DNA sequence: TGTGCCAGCTCACTTTATACTCGGGGGACGTCAACTAATGAAAAACTGTTTTTT. Its translation is CASSLYTRGTSTNEKLFF. This chain connects TRBV18 to TRBJ1-4; possible D gene TRBD1, 5 bases. Germline CDR1 KGHSH, CDR2 LQKENI. Deletions cut 4 bases from V and 0 bases from J, with 18 bases between. This CDR3 has 18 residues.

This chain connects TRBV19 to TRBJ1-5; TRBD1 matches 7 bases. With 6 bases clipped from V and 6 bases from J, the junction kept 8 bases outside the gene matches. This CDR3 is 14 amino acids long. Looked up from germline, CDR1 is LNHDA and CDR2 is SQIVND (reference sequence). The CDR3 bases are TGTGCCAGTAGCCGCGACAGGGATCTTCAGCCCCAGCATTTT. As protein: CASSRDRDLQPQHF.

The chain recombines TRBV3-1 (or the pseudogene TRBV3-2) with TRBJ1-1, with a tentative D call TRBD1 (6 bases). The germline gives CDR1 LGHDT, CDR2 YNNKEL (reference sequence). Trimming removed 6 bases at V and 1 base at J, with 15 bases between. This CDR3 has 15 amino acids. The CDR3 is CASRSWDTKNTEAFF. The DNA for the CDR3 is TGTGCCAGCAGGAGTTGGGACACTAAGAACACTGAAGCTTTCTTT.